Reported below is one TCR beta chain. CDR1 is LNHDA and CDR2 is SQIVND in the germline V gene (reference sequence). The V gene lost 7 bases and the J gene lost 3 bases, with 10 bases spanning the gap. The CDR3 length is 12 residues. The repertoire was sequenced with immunoSEQ multiplex PCR; TCRdb's copy has only in-frame clones and lacks some. The table lists 720,000 or so clones, approximately 85% of them singletons, with 0.0095% to 0.013% in the top ten. This record comes from a study of shared T cell receptors in the human thymus. These records were also assigned to another study, of human thymus T cells. As that report states: Thymic and blood repertoires showed apparently biased V and J gene usage.

The chain has TRBV19 and TRBJ2-7; TRBD1 is a possible D gene (5 bases). Sequencing was performed on thymocytes. This receptor was obtained from a girl under three years old with a congenital heart defect. The CDR3 bases are TGTGCCAGTACAGACAGCTTCTACGAGCAGTACTTC. Its translation: CASTDSFYEQYF.